This record looks at one T cell receptor beta chain sequence and its context. It has no known antigen specificity. Per-base qualities were not stored, and no clone one base away is much larger. This entry belongs to a study of cytomegalovirus exposure and HLA in healthy donors (dated 2017 in TCRdb). Regarding the research as a whole: According to an earlier analysis of several hundred of the donors, about 170 million T cells yielded 117 million unique TCR beta sequences and approximately 300 Gb of sequence data. The study combined high-throughput TCR immunosequencing, statistical association of individual TCRs with disease status, and machine learning to predict cytomegalovirus infection status. A separate validation cohort of 100 to 150 different subjects was used in addition to the 666-subject first cohort. Both class I and class II loci were covered by HLA typing, at four-digit resolution. Donor age, sex, ethnicity and CMV serostatus were compiled together with the repertoire data. About 300 gigabases of sequencing data and tens of millions of unique TCR sequences were included in an early release covering 550 to 800 HLA-typed donors. Typing coverage differed by locus: A, B, C, DRB1 and DQB1 were typed in about 620-640 donors, DQA1 in 522, DPA1 in some 610, and DPB1 in 400 to 490. In an earlier analysis of 500 to 650 of the donors, high-throughput TCR beta sequencing was used to judge whether each TCR beta V gene segment behaved as functional or pseudogenic. The study aimed to test whether signatures of past pathogen exposure could be identified by cataloging public T cell receptors. A later genetic analysis used genome-wide SNP genotypes for about 55% of the 666 donors, treating that subset as a discovery cohort. Among the roughly 410 genotyped donors, more than 70% belonged to the genetic ancestry cluster associated with self-reported Caucasian donors. In a later analysis, previously published TCR beta repertoires from roughly 710 donors were re-analyzed and high-resolution HLA genotyping was added so that TCR occurrence patterns could be studied. All discovery cohort repertoires had been generated using a single sequencing platform. Rather than drawing on any new phenotypic data, the later analysis identified candidate immune exposures from TCR beta sequences and the way those sequences occurred across donors. Across around 400 genotyped donors of the cohort, an average of approximately 200,000 unique TCR beta nucleotide sequences per donor were sequenced, and roughly 18% of those sequences were non-productive. Using immunosequencing, the study profiled T cell repertoires from 500 to 800 subjects and related those repertoires to cytomegalovirus serostatus. Four or five DR-DQ haplotypes were handled as single units for association and clustering because linkage in the cohort was strong.

The cohort was made up of approximately 670 healthy bone marrow donors. All cohort members were sampled while nominally healthy, although unrecorded immune exposures were likely present. The donor tested CMV seronegative, placing the donor among the 350 or so seronegative members of the cohort. Every donor gave a peripheral blood sample, and the peripheral blood mononuclear cells from that sample were used for TCR beta sequencing. The Qiagen DNeasy Blood Extraction Kit was used to extract genomic DNA from the blood cell samples. Libraries came from the immunoSEQ multiplex PCR assay. For the multiplex PCR, a mixture combining 60 forward primers for TCR Vbeta segments and 13 reverse primers for TCR Jbeta segments was used. The CDR3 region of rearranged TCR beta genes was amplified from genomic DNA with a multiplex PCR assay. On the Illumina HiSeq System, the amplified TCR beta libraries were sequenced as 87-base-pair reads. Per the source publication's procedure: Across the 500 to 700 repertoires, a later analysis counted some 81 million unique TCR beta chains, about 10 million of which were shared by at least two donors. Raw reads were error-corrected and collapsed into unique sequences by a nearest-neighbor algorithm in which closely related sequences were merged to remove PCR and sequencing errors. To assign V, D and J gene segments, CDR3 sequences were aligned to IMGT reference sequences. For a sequence to be retained, a match of at least six nucleotides to both a V gene segment and a J gene segment was required. Rearrangements were classified as productive when the CDR3 lacked stop codons and remained in frame with V and J, and all other rearrangements were classified as non-productive. Following IMGT convention, CDR3 was defined as the stretch from the second conserved V-encoded cysteine to the conserved J-encoded phenylalanine. Sequences without an unambiguous match to a single V gene segment were excluded from the earlier analysis of 587 of the donors. In an earlier analysis of a few hundred of the donors, V segments were called functional above 56.7% productive rearrangements and were called segregating when the between-donor standard deviation exceeded 5%. A statistical classification framework was built for diagnosing cytomegalovirus status from the catalog of TCR beta chain sequences. In a later analysis, V and J genes were assigned by comparing TCR nucleotide sequences against IMGT/GENE-DB human TR gene sequences. A later analysis assigned CDR3 sequences and most-parsimonious VDJ recombination scenarios with the TCRdist pipeline. In a later analysis, every TCR beta chain was defined by the combination of its CDR3 amino acid sequence and its V-gene family, and reads without a unique V-gene family were dropped. To address suspected cross-contamination and a sequencing artifact, a later analysis removed over 500 highly shared, low-generation-probability nucleotide sequences. In a later analysis, a clonal expansion index for each public chain was calculated from normalized within-repertoire ranks of inferred template counts. A later analysis computed generation probabilities with a VDJ recombination model fitted to out-of-frame rearrangements, and checked the results against IGoR. In a later analysis, TCR-TCR, TCR-HLA and TCR-CMV co-occurrence was scored with hypergeometric tests, and a repertoire-size bias correction was applied to TCR pairs. A later analysis estimated false discovery rates by permuting HLA or CMV assignments 20 times. A later analysis grouped co-occurring TCRs with DBSCAN, adding TCRdist sequence similarity when clustering within HLA-allele-positive subsets. Co-occurrence clustering excluded repertoires with fewer than 30,000 or more than 120,000 public chains, plus five with anomalous nucleotide sharing. As stored in TCRdb, this immuneACCESS dataset retains in-frame rearrangements with V and J assigned. A fraction of the clones does not appear; measured against another copy, unresolved V genes explain less than half of the discrepancy, and the remainder lacks a known reason. V, J and clone size derive from that table, while D and trimming were established from the DNA sequence. A total of about 150,000 clones appear in this sample, roughly 76% of them only once. Of the sample, approximately 2.4% falls within the top ten clones.

The junction carries 15 bases between V and J, which are trimmed by 8 bases and 1 base respectively. From a lookup of the germline V gene, CDR1 and CDR2 are SQVTM and ANQGSEA. Its CDR3 holds 14 amino acids, cysteine through phenylalanine. CDR3 DNA only is kept here, 42 bases in frame from base 1. Points the paper makes about the study in general: Sequencing depth was assumed to be roughly uniform across donors in the presence/absence analyses, though that assumption may not hold. Because HLA typing was unavailable for some donors at each locus, only the typed subset was used in association tests. The authors suggested that the approach could potentially be generalized to other disease states and immunological phenotypes. A cluster of highly shared sequence variants was judged likely to be a technical artifact of the sequencing pipeline. A later analysis found that HLA-associated TCR beta chains were more clonally expanded and had lower generation probabilities than equally common non-associated chains. A later analysis found that most CMV-associated TCR beta chains appeared HLA-restricted, with HLA associations seemingly driven largely by CMV exposure. In vitro tests confirmed that a few of the cytomegalovirus-associated TCR beta chains recognize cytomegalovirus antigens. CMV serostatus was the only immune exposure information available for the cohort. Correlated functional status among segregating V segments might reflect linkage disequilibrium, but an unknown experimental factor could not be ruled out. In a later genetic analysis, a missense DCLRE1C variant was associated with V-gene and J-gene trimming of TCR beta chains, and the association was replicated in an independent cohort. A later analysis reported that several top co-occurrence clusters appeared linked to parvovirus B19, influenza, CMV and Epstein-Barr virus. In a later analysis, TCR association rates were found to vary across HLA loci, with the most associated TCRs seen for DRB1 alleles and the fewest for HLA-C alleles. Some IMGT-functional V segments, including TRBV6-2 and TRBV6-3, could not be told apart with the 87-base-pair reads, so those segments were excluded. Compared with the approximately 700-donor mean, donors in an Asian-associated ancestry cluster had fewer N-insertions in productive TCRs, according to a later genetic analysis. When HLA alleles, especially DR and DQ, strongly co-occurred, TCR associations were difficult to assign to individual alleles. In both the original and validation cohorts, the classifier was reported to diagnose cytomegalovirus status with high specificity and sensitivity. Across donors, most TCR sequences were observed very rarely, whereas some public TCRs were present in many individuals. In an earlier analysis of 587 of the donors, most TCR beta V segments appeared in productive rearrangements about 90% or about 30% of the time, broadly matching IMGT annotations. A total of around 150 TCR beta chains were listed by the study as associated with cytomegalovirus. The earlier analysis of almost 600 of the donors excluded 15 to 20 rarely observed V segments, including chromosome 9 orphons, because counts were too low. A further reported finding was that TCR beta sequences accurately predicted the HLA-A and HLA-B alleles for most subjects in the first cohort. Specific HLA alleles were associated with 15,000 to 20,000 TCR beta sequences at a false discovery rate of 0.05 in a later analysis. The cohort was sequenced for TCR beta chains only, and without alpha or paired-chain data the features that could be detected were limited.

The TCR was taken from a male donor in good health and CMV-seronegative. The V and J genes are TRBV29-1 and TRBJ2-1; perhaps TRBD2 is the D gene, with 6 bases matching. Sequenced material: PBMCs. The base sequence is TGCAGCTCACCCTTCGGGGGTTCCTACAATGAGCAGTTCTTC. It codes for CSSPFGGSYNEQFF.